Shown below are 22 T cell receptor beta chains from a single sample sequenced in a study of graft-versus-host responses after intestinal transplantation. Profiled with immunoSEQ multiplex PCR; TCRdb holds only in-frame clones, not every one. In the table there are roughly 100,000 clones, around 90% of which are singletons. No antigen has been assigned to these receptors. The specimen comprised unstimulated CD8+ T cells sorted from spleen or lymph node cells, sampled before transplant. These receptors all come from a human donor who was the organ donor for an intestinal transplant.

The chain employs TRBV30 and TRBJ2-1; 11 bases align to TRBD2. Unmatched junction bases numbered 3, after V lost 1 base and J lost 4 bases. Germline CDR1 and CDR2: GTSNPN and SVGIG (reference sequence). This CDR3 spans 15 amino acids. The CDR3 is CAWSGGTSGYNEQFF. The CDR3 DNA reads TGTGCCTGGAGTGGGGGGACTAGCGGATACAATGAGCAGTTCTTC.

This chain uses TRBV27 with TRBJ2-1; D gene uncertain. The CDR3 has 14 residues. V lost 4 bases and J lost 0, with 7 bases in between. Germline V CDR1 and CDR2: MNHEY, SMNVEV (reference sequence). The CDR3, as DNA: TGTGCCAGCAGTTCCCTTAGCTCCTACAATGAGCAGTTCTTC. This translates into CASSSLSSYNEQFF.

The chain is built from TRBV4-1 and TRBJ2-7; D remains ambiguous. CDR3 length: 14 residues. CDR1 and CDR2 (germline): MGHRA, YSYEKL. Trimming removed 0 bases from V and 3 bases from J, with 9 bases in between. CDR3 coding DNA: TGCGCCAGCAGCCAAGATCCCGCGTACTACGAGCAGTACTTC. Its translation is CASSQDPAYYEQYF.

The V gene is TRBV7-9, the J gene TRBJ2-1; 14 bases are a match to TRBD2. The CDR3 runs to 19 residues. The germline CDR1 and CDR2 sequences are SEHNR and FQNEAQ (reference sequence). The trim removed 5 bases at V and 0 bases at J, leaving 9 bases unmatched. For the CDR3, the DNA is TGTGCCAGCAGCCTCCCGGGACTAGCGGGAGTCAGCTCCTACAATGAGCAGTTCTTC. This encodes CASSLPGLAGVSSYNEQFF. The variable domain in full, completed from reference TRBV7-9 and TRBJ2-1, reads DTGVSQNPRHKITKRGQNVTFRCDPISEHNRLYWYRQTLGQGPEFLTYFQNEAQLEKSRLLSDRFSAERPKGSFSTLEIQRTEQGDSAMYLCASSLPGLAGVSSYNEQFFGPGTRLTVL.

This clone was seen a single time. This chain's CDR3 is CAWSGPPHTSYNEQFF. DNA for the CDR3: TGTGCCTGGAGTGGCCCCCCTCACACCTCATACAATGAGCAGTTCTTC. The chain combines TRBV30 with TRBJ2-1; unclear D gene. Germline-derived CDR1 and CDR2 are GTSNPN and SVGIG (reference sequence). V was cut by 1 base and J by 4 bases, with 17 bases left in between. This CDR3 is built from 16 residues.

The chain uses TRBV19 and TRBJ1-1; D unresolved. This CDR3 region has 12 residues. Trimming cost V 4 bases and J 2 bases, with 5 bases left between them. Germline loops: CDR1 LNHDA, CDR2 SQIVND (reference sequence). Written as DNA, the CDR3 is TGTGCCAGTAGTAGCGGAAACACTGAAGCTTTCTTT. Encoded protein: CASSSGNTEAFF.

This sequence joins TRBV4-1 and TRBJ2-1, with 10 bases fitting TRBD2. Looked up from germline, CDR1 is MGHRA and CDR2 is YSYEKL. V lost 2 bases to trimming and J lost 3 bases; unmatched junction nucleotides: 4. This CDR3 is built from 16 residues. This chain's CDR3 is CASSQYLAGVYNEQFF. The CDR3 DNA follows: TGCGCCAGCAGCCAATACCTAGCGGGAGTCTACAATGAGCAGTTCTTC.

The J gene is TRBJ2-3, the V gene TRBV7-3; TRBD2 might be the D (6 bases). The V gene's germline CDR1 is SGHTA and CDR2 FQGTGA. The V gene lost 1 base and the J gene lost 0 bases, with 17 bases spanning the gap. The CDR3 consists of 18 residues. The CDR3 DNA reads TGTGCCAGCAGCTTAAAACCCTGGGACTCTAATAGCACAGATACGCAGTATTTT. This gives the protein CASSLKPWDSNSTDTQYF.

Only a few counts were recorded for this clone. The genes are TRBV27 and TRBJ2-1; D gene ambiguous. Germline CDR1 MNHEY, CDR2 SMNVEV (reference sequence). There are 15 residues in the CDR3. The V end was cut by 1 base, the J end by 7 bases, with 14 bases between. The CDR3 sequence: CASSLLRPPRNEQFF. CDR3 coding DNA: TGTGCCAGCAGTTTATTGCGTCCCCCTAGGAATGAGCAGTTCTTC.

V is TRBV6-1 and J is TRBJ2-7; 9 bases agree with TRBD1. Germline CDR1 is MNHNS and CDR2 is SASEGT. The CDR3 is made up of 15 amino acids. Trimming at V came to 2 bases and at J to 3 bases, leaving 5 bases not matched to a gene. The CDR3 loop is CASSEWWTGDYEQYF. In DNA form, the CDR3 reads TGTGCCAGCAGTGAATGGTGGACAGGGGACTACGAGCAGTACTTC.

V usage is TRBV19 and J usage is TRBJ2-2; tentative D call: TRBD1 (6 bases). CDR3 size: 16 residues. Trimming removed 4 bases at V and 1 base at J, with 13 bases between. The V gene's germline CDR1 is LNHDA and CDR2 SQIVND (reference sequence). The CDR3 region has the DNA TGTGCCAGTAGTACGGCGGAACAGGGGAACACCGGGGAGCTGTTTTTT. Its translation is CASSTAEQGNTGELFF.

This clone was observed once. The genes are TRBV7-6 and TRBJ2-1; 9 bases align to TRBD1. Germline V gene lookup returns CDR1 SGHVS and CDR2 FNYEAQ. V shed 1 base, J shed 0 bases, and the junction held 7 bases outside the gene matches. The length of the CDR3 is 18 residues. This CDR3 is CASSLETGTGSSYNEQFF. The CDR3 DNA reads TGTGCCAGCAGCTTAGAGACCGGGACAGGGAGCTCCTACAATGAGCAGTTCTTC. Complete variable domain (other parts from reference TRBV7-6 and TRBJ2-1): GAGVSQSPRYKVTKRGQDVALRCDPISGHVSLYWYRQALGQGPEFLTYFNYEAQQDKSGLPNDRFSAERPEGSISTLTIQRTEQRDSAMYRCASSLETGTGSSYNEQFFGPGTRLTVL.

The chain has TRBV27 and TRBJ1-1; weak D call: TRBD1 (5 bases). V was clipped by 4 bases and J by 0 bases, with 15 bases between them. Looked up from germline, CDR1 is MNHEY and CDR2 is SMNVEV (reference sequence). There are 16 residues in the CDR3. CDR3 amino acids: CASSSYLSDMNTEAFF. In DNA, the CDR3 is TGTGCCAGCAGTTCTTATCTCTCGGACATGAACACTGAAGCTTTCTTT.

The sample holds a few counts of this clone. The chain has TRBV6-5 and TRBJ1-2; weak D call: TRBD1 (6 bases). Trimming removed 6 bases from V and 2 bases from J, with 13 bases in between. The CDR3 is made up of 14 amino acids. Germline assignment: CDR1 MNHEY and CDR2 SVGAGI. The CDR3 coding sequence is TGTGCCAGCAGGGAGGGAGGGGGGAACTATGGCTACACCTTC. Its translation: CASREGGGNYGYTF.

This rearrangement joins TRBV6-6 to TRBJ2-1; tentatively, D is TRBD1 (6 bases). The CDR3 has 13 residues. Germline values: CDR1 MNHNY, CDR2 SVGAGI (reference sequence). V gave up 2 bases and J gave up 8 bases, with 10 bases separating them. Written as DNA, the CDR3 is TGTGCCAGCAGTTACGGGGGCCGAGATGAGCAGTTCTTC. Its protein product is CASSYGGRDEQFF.

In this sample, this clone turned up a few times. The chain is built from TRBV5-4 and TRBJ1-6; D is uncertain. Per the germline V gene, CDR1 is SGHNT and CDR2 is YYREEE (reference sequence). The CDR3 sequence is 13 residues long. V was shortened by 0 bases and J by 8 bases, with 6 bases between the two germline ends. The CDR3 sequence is CASSLAADSPLHF. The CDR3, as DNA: TGTGCCAGCAGCTTGGCCGCGGATTCACCCCTCCACTTT.

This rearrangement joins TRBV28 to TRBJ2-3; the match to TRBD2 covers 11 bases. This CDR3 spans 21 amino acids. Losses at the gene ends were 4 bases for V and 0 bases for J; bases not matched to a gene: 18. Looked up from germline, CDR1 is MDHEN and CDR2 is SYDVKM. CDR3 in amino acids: CASSSLRLAGQTIASTDTQYF. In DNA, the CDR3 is TGTGCCAGCAGTTCCCTACGACTAGCGGGACAAACAATCGCTAGCACAGATACGCAGTATTTT.

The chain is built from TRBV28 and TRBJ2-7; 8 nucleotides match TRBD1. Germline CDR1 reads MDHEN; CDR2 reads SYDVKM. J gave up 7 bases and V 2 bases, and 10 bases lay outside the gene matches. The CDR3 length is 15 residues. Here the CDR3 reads CASSLSGQGVWEQYF. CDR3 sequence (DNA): TGTGCCAGCAGTTTAAGTGGACAGGGAGTTTGGGAGCAGTACTTC.

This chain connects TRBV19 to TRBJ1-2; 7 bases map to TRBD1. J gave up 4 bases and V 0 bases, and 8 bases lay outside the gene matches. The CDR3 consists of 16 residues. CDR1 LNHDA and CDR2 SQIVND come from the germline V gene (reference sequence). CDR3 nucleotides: TGTGCCAGTAGTATAGACCCATCAAGACAGGGCTATGGCTACACCTTC. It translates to CASSIDPSRQGYGYTF.

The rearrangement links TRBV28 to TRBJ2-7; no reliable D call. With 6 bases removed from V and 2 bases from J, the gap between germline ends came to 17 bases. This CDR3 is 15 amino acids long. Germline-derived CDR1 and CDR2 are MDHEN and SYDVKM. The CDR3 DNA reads TGTGCCAGCAGCCCAATCGGCAGGCCCCCCTACGAGCAGTACTTC. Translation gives CASSPIGRPPYEQYF.

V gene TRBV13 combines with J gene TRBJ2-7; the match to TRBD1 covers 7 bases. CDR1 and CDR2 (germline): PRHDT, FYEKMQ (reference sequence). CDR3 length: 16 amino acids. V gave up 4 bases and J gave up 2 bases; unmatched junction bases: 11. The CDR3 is CASSSPPGTDTYEQYF. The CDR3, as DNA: TGTGCCAGCAGCTCCCCCCCCGGGACAGACACCTACGAGCAGTACTTC.

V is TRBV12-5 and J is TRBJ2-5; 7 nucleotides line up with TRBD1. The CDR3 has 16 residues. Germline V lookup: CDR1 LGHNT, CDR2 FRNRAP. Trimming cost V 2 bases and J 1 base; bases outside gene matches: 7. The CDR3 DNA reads TGTGCTAGTGGTTTGTTCAGACAGGGACCCCAAGAGACCCAGTACTTC. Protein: CASGLFRQGPQETQYF.